These 27 T cell receptor beta chains were sequenced from one sample in a study of T cell responses to AZD1222 COVID-19 vaccine. Clones were sequenced by immunoSEQ multiplex PCR, and TCRdb holds only the in-frame ones, with some missing. The sample comprises some 180,000 clones, approximately 92% of which are singletons, and approximately 1.4% rests with the top ten. The material sequenced was peripheral blood, taken on day 0 of AZD1222 vaccination. Every receptor here comes from an adult in good health.

This chain links TRBV12-2 with TRBJ1-1. TRBV12-2 is a known pseudogene. The CDR3 is 16 residues long. CDR3 sequence reads: CASRIPPRGEGTEAFF. The CDR3 bases are TGTGCAAGTCGTATCCCTCCTAGGGGGGAGGGCACTGAAGCTTTCTTT.

The J gene is TRBJ1-6, the V gene TRBV4-2, with D hard to call. Germline V gene data show CDR1 as LGHNA and CDR2 as YNFKEQ. The V gene lost 6 bases and the J gene lost 9 bases, with 12 bases spanning the gap. The CDR3 runs to 13 residues. The chain's CDR3 is CASRPTPGSPLHF. The CDR3 coding sequence is TGTGCCAGCAGGCCTACCCCGGGTTCACCCCTCCACTTT.

The chain uses TRBV5-6 and TRBJ1-1; no reliable D call. Germline CDR1 SGHDT, CDR2 YYEEEE. V lost 4 bases, J lost 1 base, and 17 bases lay in between. This CDR3 has 16 amino acids. DNA of the CDR3: TGTGCCAGCAGCCTTGTCGGTAGTTCTGAGAACACTGAAGCTTTCTTT. It translates to CASSLVGSSENTEAFF.

The chain links TRBV19 to TRBJ2-7, with 7 bases fitting TRBD1. CDR1 and CDR2 from the germline V gene are LNHDA and SQIVND (reference sequence). The CDR3 runs to 16 residues. Trimming cost V 5 bases and J 7 bases; bases outside gene matches: 17. The CDR3 nucleotides read TGTGCCAGTAGTGTCCAACCGGGACAGACAACTCCAGAGCAGTACTTC. Its translation: CASSVQPGQTTPEQYF. Drawing the rest from reference TRBV19 and TRBJ2-7, the complete variable domain is DGGITQSPKYLFRKEGQNVTLSCEQNLNHDAMYWYRQDPGQGLRLIYYSQIVNDFQKGDIAEGYSVSREKKESFPLTVTSAQKNPTAFYLCASSVQPGQTTPEQYFGPGTRLTVT.

This chain connects TRBV29-1 to TRBJ2-7; no definite D call. Germline CDR1 and CDR2: SQVTM and ANQGSEA. The CDR3 runs 13 residues. V was clipped by 4 bases and J by 7 bases, with 17 bases between them. CDR3 residues: CSVVRPGPREQYF. CDR3 bases: TGCAGCGTTGTAAGGCCGGGCCCTCGTGAGCAGTACTTC.

The chain uses TRBV6-5 and TRBJ1-4; D is unclear. Trimming shortened V by 2 bases and J by 4 bases, and 14 bases separated the two germline ends. The CDR3 is 16 residues long. In germline, CDR1 is MNHEY, CDR2 SVGAGI. The CDR3 is CASSYALGSGNEKLFF. The CDR3 nucleotides are TGTGCCAGCAGTTACGCCTTGGGTTCGGGTAATGAAAAACTGTTTTTT.

V and J are TRBV5-5 and TRBJ1-5, with a tentative D call TRBD1 (5 bases). CDR1 is SGHKS, CDR2 YYEKEE, per germline (reference sequence). The V end was cut by 3 bases, the J end by 4 bases, with 11 bases between. CDR3 length equals 14 residues. The CDR3 sequence: CASSYDSPNQPQHF. CDR3 sequence (DNA): TGTGCCAGCAGCTACGACAGCCCAAATCAGCCCCAGCATTTT.

The DNA of the CDR3 is TGCAGCGCCTACCCTAGCGGGGGGCCCACCGGGGAGCTGTTTTTT. The encoded protein is CSAYPSGGPTGELFF. This chain links TRBV29-1 with TRBJ2-2, with 11 bases that match TRBD2. The CDR3 extends over 15 amino acids. Unmatched junction bases numbered 8, after V lost 7 bases and J lost 4 bases. Germline V lookup: CDR1 SQVTM, CDR2 ANQGSEA.

This CDR3 is CASSGGAGGMIQYF. CDR3 in DNA: TGTGCCAGCAGCGGAGGGGCGGGGGGAATGATTCAGTACTTC. The chain couples TRBV5-4 to TRBJ2-4, with TRBD2 matching over 8 bases. Germline CDR1 reads SGHNT; CDR2 reads YYREEE (reference sequence). This CDR3 has 14 amino acids. Unmatched junction bases numbered 10, after V lost 4 bases and J lost 10 bases. Complete variable domain (other parts from reference TRBV5-4 and TRBJ2-4): ETGVTQSPTHLIKTRGQQVTLRCSSQSGHNTVSWYQQALGQGPQFIFQYYREEENGRGNFPPRFSGLQFPNYSSELNVNALELDDSALYLCASSGGAGGMIQYFGAGTRLSVL.

In its sample, this clone was seen once. V is TRBV7-9 and J is TRBJ1-2; 11 positions agree with TRBD1. The germline CDR1 and CDR2 sequences are SEHNR and FQNEAQ (reference sequence). With V trimmed by 2 bases and J by 5 bases, 13 bases remained unmatched. The CDR3 has 18 residues. The CDR3 coding sequence is TGTGCCAGCAGCTTAACCCCGGGACAGGGGGAGGCCGGGTATGGCTACACCTTC. It translates to CASSLTPGQGEAGYGYTF.

The chain couples TRBV4-1 to TRBJ1-3; no reliable D call. The CDR3 runs 17 residues. V was clipped by 0 bases and J by 0 bases, with 12 bases between them. CDR1 and CDR2 (germline): MGHRA, YSYEKL. In nucleotides, the CDR3 is TGCGCCAGCAGCCAAGATGAGGTGGCAGTCTCTGGAAACACCATATATTTT. Translating it yields CASSQDEVAVSGNTIYF.

This chain joins TRBV16 and TRBJ1-3; 9 bases are shared with TRBD1. V shed 1 base, J shed 0 bases, and the junction held 10 bases outside the gene matches. Germline values: CDR1 KGHSY, CDR2 FQNENV. This CDR3 spans 19 amino acids. The CDR3: CASSQFPGQGGPSGNTIYF. CDR3 sequence (DNA): TGTGCCAGCAGCCAATTCCCGGGACAGGGAGGCCCCTCTGGAAACACCATATATTTT.

This chain connects TRBV19 to TRBJ1-4; D is unresolved. Trimming took off 5 bases at V and 0 bases at J, with 13 bases between the two ends. The CDR3 is 16 residues long. CDR1 is LNHDA and CDR2 is SQIVND in the germline V gene (reference sequence). The CDR3 is CASSLGPGATNEKLFF. The CDR3 DNA reads TGTGCCAGTAGTCTAGGTCCGGGAGCAACTAATGAAAAACTGTTTTTT.

The gene calls are TRBV6-2 or TRBV6-3 and TRBJ1-2; TRBD1 aligns across 8 bases. After removal of 2 bases from V and 3 bases from J, the junction contained 5 bases not matched to a gene. There are 15 residues in the CDR3. Germline V lookup: CDR1 MNHEY, CDR2 SVGEGT. Written as DNA, the CDR3 is TGTGCCAGCAGTTACGAGAAGACAGGGGACTATGGCTACACCTTC. Translating it yields CASSYEKTGDYGYTF.

This chain uses TRBV5-1 with TRBJ1-1, with a tentative D call TRBD1 (5 bases). The germline CDR1 and CDR2 sequences are SGHRS and YFSETQ. Trimming left V 1 base short and J 2 bases short, with 6 bases between. The CDR3 is made up of 13 amino acids. Here the CDR3 reads CASSLRDNTEAFF. In nucleotides, the CDR3 is TGCGCCAGCAGCTTGAGGGACAACACTGAAGCTTTCTTT.

This sequence joins TRBV10-1 and TRBJ2-3; 7 bases are shared with TRBD1. V shed 6 bases and J 2 bases; nucleotides not matched to a gene: 8. CDR1 WNHNN and CDR2 SYGVQD come from the germline V gene (reference sequence). The CDR3 has 15 amino acids. The CDR3 DNA reads TGCGCCAGCAGCCCTAGGACAGGCACCACAGATACGCAGTATTTT. Translated: CASSPRTGTTDTQYF.

Notes on this clone: Relative to the germline gene, one junction end is altered; a read error may explain this. The gene calls are TRBV6-5 and TRBJ2-2, with TRBD1 identical over 10 bases. There are 13 residues in the CDR3. Per germline, CDR1 MNHEY and CDR2 SVGAGI. The CDR3 DNA sequence: TGTGCCAGCAGTTACCCGGGGACAGGGGAACTGTTTTTT. This sequence encodes CASSYPGTGELFF.

The chain links TRBV10-3 to TRBJ1-1; D unclear. V lost 0 bases to trimming and J lost 1 base, with 6 bases between them. The germline gives CDR1 ENHRY, CDR2 SYGVKD. There are 14 residues in the CDR3. CDR3 nucleotide sequence: TGTGCCATCAGTGAGTCCCGGGAGAACACTGAAGCTTTCTTT. Protein: CAISESRENTEAFF.

This chain uses TRBV10-3 with TRBJ2-2, with D possibly being TRBD1 or TRBD2 (5 bases each). Germline V gives CDR1 ENHRY, CDR2 SYGVKD. The CDR3 covers 16 residues. Trimming cost V 3 bases and J 4 bases, with 15 bases left between them. The CDR3, as DNA: TGTGCCATCAGTGATTCGGGGTTAGGGACCACCGGGGAGCTGTTTTTT. This gives the protein CAISDSGLGTTGELFF.

The gene calls are TRBV18 and TRBJ1-5; D gene unclear. Germline CDR1 KGHSH, CDR2 LQKENI. V lost 5 bases and J 2 bases, leaving 13 bases between the germline ends. This CDR3 has 15 amino acids. This chain's CDR3 is CASSTPNSGNQPQHF. In nucleotides, the CDR3 is TGTGCCAGCTCAACCCCCAACAGTGGCAATCAGCCCCAGCATTTT.

The chain combines TRBV2 with TRBJ2-1; 7 positions agree with TRBD2. Germline V gene sequence: CDR1 SNHLY, CDR2 FYNNEI. This CDR3 region has 14 residues. Germline trimming cut 3 bases from V and 8 bases from J; bases unmatched to any gene: 7. CDR3: CASSEELAFDEQFF. CDR3 nucleotide sequence: TGTGCCAGCAGTGAGGAACTAGCGTTCGATGAGCAGTTCTTC.

This chain connects TRBV5-1 to TRBJ2-3; D not resolved. The CDR3 sequence is 15 residues long. The V and J ends lost 0 bases and 1 base respectively, with 9 bases between them. CDR1 is SGHRS, CDR2 YFSETQ, per germline. The CDR3 loop reads CASSLGGMRTDTQYF. CDR3 in DNA: TGCGCCAGCAGCTTGGGTGGAATGCGCACAGATACGCAGTATTTT.

This chain uses TRBV13 with TRBJ1-3; no clear D. Germline-derived CDR1 and CDR2 are PRHDT and FYEKMQ (reference sequence). Deletions cut 5 bases from V and 0 bases from J, with 5 bases between. This CDR3 region has 13 residues. As DNA, the CDR3 is TGTGCCAGCAGCAAGTACTCTGGAAACACCATATATTTT. Amino acid sequence: CASSKYSGNTIYF.

This clone was found once. The J gene is TRBJ1-3, the V gene TRBV6-2 or TRBV6-3, with D perhaps matching TRBD1 (5 bases). Per the germline V gene, CDR1 is MNHEY and CDR2 is SVGEGT. With 2 bases removed from V and 0 bases from J, the gap between germline ends came to 8 bases. CDR3 length equals 15 residues. The chain's CDR3 is CASSYGGSSGNTIYF. The DNA of the CDR3 is TGTGCCAGCAGTTACGGGGGGAGCTCTGGAAACACCATATATTTT.

The chain has TRBV7-2 and TRBJ1-2; D is undetermined. Germline V gene data show CDR1 as SGHTA and CDR2 as FQGNSA. The CDR3 length is 15 residues. Deletions cut 4 bases from V and 5 bases from J, with 17 bases between. The CDR3 loop reads CASSSQLGGAYGYTF. The CDR3 bases are TGTGCCAGCAGCTCCCAGCTAGGTGGCGCTTATGGCTACACCTTC.

CDR3 protein: CASNYGGQRSNQPQHF. In nucleotides, the CDR3 is TGTGCCAGTAACTATGGGGGGCAGCGAAGCAATCAGCCCCAGCATTTT. V usage is TRBV19 and J usage is TRBJ1-5, with a possible D match to TRBD1 (6 bases). Trimming left V 7 bases short and J 1 base short, with 17 bases between. Germline assignment: CDR1 LNHDA and CDR2 SQIVND (reference sequence). There are 16 residues in the CDR3.

On this clone itself: This same CDR3 is encoded by further DNA sequences in the sample. The genes are TRBV7-9 and TRBJ2-5; D perhaps matches TRBD2 (6 bases). The CDR3 covers 16 residues. Trimming cost V 5 bases and J 5 bases, with 21 bases left between them. Germline values: CDR1 SEHNR, CDR2 FQNEAQ (reference sequence). Here the CDR3 DNA reads TGTGCCAGCAGCCTCCGCCTTGACGAACGGGGGGAGACCCAGTACTTC. Translation: CASSLRLDERGETQYF. Full variable domain (rest looked up from reference TRBV7-9 and TRBJ2-5): DTGVSQNPRHKITKRGQNVTFRCDPISEHNRLYWYRQTLGQGPEFLTYFQNEAQLEKSRLLSDRFSAERPKGSFSTLEIQRTEQGDSAMYLCASSLRLDERGETQYFGPGTRLLVL.